This T cell receptor (beta chain) derives from a study of early T cells in non-severe SARS-CoV-2 infection. Study at large: From unsorted whole blood, bulk RNA was sequenced, and the chains remained unpaired.

CDR3 size: 15 residues. V lost 4 bases and J lost 3, with 15 bases in between. Germline-derived CDR1 and CDR2 are SEHNR and FQNEAQ (reference sequence). This clonotype was seen repeatedly, ten times or more. The antigen remains unidentified. The TCR library protocol attached unique molecular identifiers to the individual cDNA molecules. Each CDR3 protein is one row after TCRdb ran MiXCR on the 5' RACE reads. Of 29,000 or so distinct CDR3 sequences listed, about 10% were seen once; the top ten hold roughly an eighth. Points from the study as a whole: Lookups in VDJdb leaned toward anti-spike CD8 responses and missed private and CD4 specificities.

The sample consisted of whole blood. This TCR was sampled from an adult who was a healthcare worker with PCR-confirmed SARS-CoV-2 infection or an uninfected control (not recorded which). This rearrangement joins TRBV7-9 to TRBJ1-1; perhaps TRBD1 as D (5 bases). The CDR3 here is CASSSIRGGYTEAFF. Here the CDR3 DNA reads TGTGCCAGCAGCTCGATCCGGGGCGGGTACACTGAAGCTTTCTTT.